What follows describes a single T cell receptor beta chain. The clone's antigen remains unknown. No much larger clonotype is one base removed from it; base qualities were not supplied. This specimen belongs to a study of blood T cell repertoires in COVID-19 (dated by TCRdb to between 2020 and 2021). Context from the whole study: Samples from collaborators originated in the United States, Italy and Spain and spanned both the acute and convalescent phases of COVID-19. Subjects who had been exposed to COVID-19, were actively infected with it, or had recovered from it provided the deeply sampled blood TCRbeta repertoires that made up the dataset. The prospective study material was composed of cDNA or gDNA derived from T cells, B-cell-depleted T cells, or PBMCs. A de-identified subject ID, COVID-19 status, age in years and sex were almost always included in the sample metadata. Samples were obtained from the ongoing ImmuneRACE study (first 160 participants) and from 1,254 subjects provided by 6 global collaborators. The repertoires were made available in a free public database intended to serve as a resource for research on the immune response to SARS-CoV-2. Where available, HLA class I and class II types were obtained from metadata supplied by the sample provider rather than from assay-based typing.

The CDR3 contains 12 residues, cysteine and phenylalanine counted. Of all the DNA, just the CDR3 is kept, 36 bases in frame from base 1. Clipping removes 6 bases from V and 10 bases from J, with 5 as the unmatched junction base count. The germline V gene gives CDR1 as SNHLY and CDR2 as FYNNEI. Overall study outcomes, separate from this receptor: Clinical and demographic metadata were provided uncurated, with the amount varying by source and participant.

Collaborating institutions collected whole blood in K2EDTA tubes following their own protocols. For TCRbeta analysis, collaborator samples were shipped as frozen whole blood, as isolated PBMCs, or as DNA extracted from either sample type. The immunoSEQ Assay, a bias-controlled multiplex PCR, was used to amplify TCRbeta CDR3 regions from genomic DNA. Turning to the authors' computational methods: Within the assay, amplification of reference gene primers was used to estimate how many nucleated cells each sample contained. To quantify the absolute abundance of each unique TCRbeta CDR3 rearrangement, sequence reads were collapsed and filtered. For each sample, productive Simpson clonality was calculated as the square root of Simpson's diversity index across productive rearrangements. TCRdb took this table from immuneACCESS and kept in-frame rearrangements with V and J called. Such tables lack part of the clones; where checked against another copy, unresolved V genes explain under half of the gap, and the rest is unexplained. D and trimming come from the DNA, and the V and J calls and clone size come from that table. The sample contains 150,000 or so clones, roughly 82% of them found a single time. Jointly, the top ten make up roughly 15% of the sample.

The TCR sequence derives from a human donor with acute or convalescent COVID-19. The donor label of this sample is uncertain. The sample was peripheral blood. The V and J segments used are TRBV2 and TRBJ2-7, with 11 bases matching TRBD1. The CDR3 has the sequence CASSRDRGEQYF. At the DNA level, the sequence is TGTGCCAGCAGCCGGGACAGGGGGGAACAGTACTTC.